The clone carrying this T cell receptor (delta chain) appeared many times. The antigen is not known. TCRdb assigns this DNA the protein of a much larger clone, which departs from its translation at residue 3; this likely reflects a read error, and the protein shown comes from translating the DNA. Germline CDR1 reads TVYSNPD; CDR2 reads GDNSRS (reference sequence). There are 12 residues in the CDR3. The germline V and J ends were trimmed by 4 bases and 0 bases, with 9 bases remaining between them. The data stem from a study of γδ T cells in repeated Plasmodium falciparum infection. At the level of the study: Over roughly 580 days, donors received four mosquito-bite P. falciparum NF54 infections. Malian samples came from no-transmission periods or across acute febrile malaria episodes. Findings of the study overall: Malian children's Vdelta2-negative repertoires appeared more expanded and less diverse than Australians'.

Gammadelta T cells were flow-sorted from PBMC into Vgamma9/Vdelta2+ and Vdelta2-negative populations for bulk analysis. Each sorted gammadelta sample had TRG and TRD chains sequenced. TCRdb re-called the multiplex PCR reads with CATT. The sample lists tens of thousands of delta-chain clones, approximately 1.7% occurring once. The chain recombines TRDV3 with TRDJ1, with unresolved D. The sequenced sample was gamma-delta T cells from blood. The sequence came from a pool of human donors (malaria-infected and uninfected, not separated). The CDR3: CASKPYTDKLIF. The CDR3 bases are TGTGCCTCTAAACCCTACACCGATAAACTCATCTTT.